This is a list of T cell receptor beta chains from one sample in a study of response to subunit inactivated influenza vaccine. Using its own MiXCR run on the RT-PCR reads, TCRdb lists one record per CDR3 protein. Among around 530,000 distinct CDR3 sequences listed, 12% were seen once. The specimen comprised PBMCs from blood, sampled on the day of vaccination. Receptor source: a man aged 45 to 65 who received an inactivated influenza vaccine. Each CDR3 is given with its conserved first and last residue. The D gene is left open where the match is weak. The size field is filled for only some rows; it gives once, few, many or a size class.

cdr3_aa: CASSSTGRSDNEQFF
cdr3_nt: TGCGCCAGCAGCTCGACCGGGAGGAGCGACAATGAGCAGTTCTTC
v_call: TRBV4-1
clone_size: .
d_call: TRBD2
j_call: TRBJ2-1

cdr3_aa: CASSLQPRGETQYF
cdr3_nt: TGTGCCAGCAGCTTACAACCCCGGGGGGAGACCCAGTACTTC
v_call: TRBV7-9
clone_size: .
d_call: .
j_call: TRBJ2-5

cdr3_aa: CASSFHPSGSQADTQYF
cdr3_nt: TGCGCCAGCAGCTTCCATCCTAGCGGGAGTCAAGCAGATACGCAGTATTTT
v_call: TRBV5-1
clone_size: .
d_call: TRBD2
j_call: TRBJ2-3

cdr3_aa: CASSQGEWGASDTQYF
cdr3_nt: TGCGCCAGCAGCCAAGGGGAGTGGGGGGCATCAGATACGCAGTATTTT
v_call: TRBV4-1
clone_size: many
d_call: .
j_call: TRBJ2-3

cdr3_aa: CASRGNNEQFF
cdr3_nt: TGTGCCAGCAGAGGGAACAATGAGCAGTTCTTC
v_call: TRBV9
clone_size: many
d_call: .
j_call: TRBJ2-1

cdr3_aa: CTASGREATDTQYF
cdr3_nt: TGCACCGCGAGCGGGAGGGAAGCCACAGATACGCAGTATTTT
v_call: TRBV29-1
clone_size: .
d_call: TRBD2
j_call: TRBJ2-3

cdr3_aa: CASSWDSSNTGELFF
cdr3_nt: TGTGCCAGCAGTTGGGACAGCTCGAACACCGGGGAGCTGTTTTTT
v_call: TRBV7-9
clone_size: few
d_call: TRBD1
j_call: TRBJ2-2

cdr3_aa: CASSLVSGRVVEQYF
cdr3_nt: TGTGCCAGCAGCTTAGTATCCGGACGCGTTGTTGAGCAGTACTTC
v_call: TRBV7-2
clone_size: .
d_call: .
j_call: TRBJ2-7

cdr3_aa: CASSLWAGGYDKNIQYF
cdr3_nt: TGTGCCAGCAGTTTATGGGCAGGGGGGTATGACAAAAACATTCAGTACTTC
v_call: TRBV28
clone_size: few
d_call: .
j_call: TRBJ2-4

cdr3_aa: CASSPGTGEQPQHF
cdr3_nt: TGTGCCAGCAGCCCCGGGACAGGGGAACAGCCCCAGCATTTT
v_call: TRBV2
clone_size: .
d_call: TRBD1
j_call: TRBJ1-5

cdr3_aa: CASSLGGAGVYTEAFF
cdr3_nt: TGCGCCAGCAGCTTGGGCGGGGCGGGGGTCTACACTGAAGCTTTCTTT
v_call: TRBV5-1
clone_size: .
d_call: .
j_call: TRBJ1-1

cdr3_aa: CASSLAPGFWNEQFF
cdr3_nt: TGTGCCAGCAGCTTAGCGCCGGGTTTCTGGAATGAGCAGTTCTTC
v_call: TRBV7-2
clone_size: few
d_call: .
j_call: TRBJ2-1

cdr3_aa: CASSVAGEDEQYF
cdr3_nt: TGTGCCAGCAGTGTGGCAGGGGAAGACGAGCAGTACTTC
v_call: TRBV27
clone_size: many
d_call: .
j_call: TRBJ2-7

cdr3_aa: CATPGQKTYEQYF
cdr3_nt: TGTGCCACCCCGGGACAGAAAACCTACGAGCAGTACTTC
v_call: TRBV10-3
clone_size: few
d_call: TRBD1
j_call: TRBJ2-7

cdr3_aa: CASSYYPDRASENTGELFF
cdr3_nt: TGTGCCAGCAGCTACTACCCGGACAGGGCTAGCGAGAACACCGGGGAGCTGTTTTTT
v_call: TRBV6-5
clone_size: few
d_call: TRBD1
j_call: TRBJ2-2